These 31 T cell receptor beta chains share one sample of origin, sequenced in a study of cytomegalovirus exposure and HLA in healthy donors. Both 60 Vbeta primers and 13 Jbeta primers went into the PCR. The data were produced by immunoSEQ multiplex PCR, yet TCRdb's version contains in-frame clones alone and is incomplete. The repertoire holds some 170,000 clones, with 82% as singletons. Sequencing input: PBMCs. These receptors came from a man aged 50 to 60 in good health and CMV-seropositive.

This chain joins TRBV27 and TRBJ1-2, with D unresolved. The CDR3 is 14 residues long. Germline V gene lookup returns CDR1 MNHEY and CDR2 SMNVEV (reference sequence). The V and J ends lost 3 bases and 2 bases respectively, with 10 bases between them. Here the CDR3 DNA reads TGTGCCAGCAGTTTCAGTGCATCGAACTATGGCTACACCTTC. Translation: CASSFSASNYGYTF.

As to this clone: The sample carries other DNA sequences with the same CDR3. The chain links TRBV4-1 to TRBJ2-7, with D unclear. The length of the CDR3 is 14 residues. The germline V gene has CDR1 MGHRA and CDR2 YSYEKL. Trimming shortened V by 0 bases and J by 2 bases, and 8 bases separated the two germline ends. CDR3 residues: CASSQEVLPYEQYF. The DNA of the CDR3 is TGCGCCAGCAGCCAAGAGGTCCTACCCTACGAGCAGTACTTC.

The genes are TRBV5-6 and TRBJ2-1, with 13 bases that match TRBD2. Germline assignment: CDR1 SGHDT and CDR2 YYEEEE. After removal of 0 bases from V and 7 bases from J, the junction contained 4 bases not matched to a gene. The CDR3 covers 16 residues. CDR3 loop: CASSLAGLAGANEQFF. CDR3 nucleotides: TGTGCCAGCAGCTTGGCCGGACTAGCGGGGGCGAATGAGCAGTTCTTC.

The gene calls are TRBV9 and TRBJ2-5; D not resolved. Germline CDR1 SGDLS, CDR2 YYNGEE. CDR3 length equals 13 residues. Trimming left V 5 bases short and J 5 bases short, with 13 bases between. The CDR3 protein is CASSKEHGETQYF. As DNA, the CDR3 is TGTGCCAGCAGTAAGGAGCACGGGGAGACCCAGTACTTC.

The chain carries TRBV7-3 and TRBJ2-1, with 12 bases identical to TRBD1. The CDR3 is 16 amino acids. After removal of 5 bases from V and 5 bases from J, the junction contained 7 bases not matched to a gene. The germline CDR1 and CDR2 sequences are SGHTA and FQGTGA. CDR3: CASSQGTGGKHNEQFF. DNA for the CDR3: TGTGCCAGCAGCCAGGGGACAGGGGGCAAACACAATGAGCAGTTCTTC.

This clone was seen only a few times. The chain combines TRBV29-1 with TRBJ2-7, with D tentatively TRBD2 (6 bases). From germline, CDR1 is SQVTM and CDR2 ANQGSEA. This CDR3 is built from 14 residues. V lost 4 bases, J lost 1 base, and 14 bases lay in between. The CDR3 bases are TGCAGCGTTGGGGGAGAGGGGAGGTCCTACGAGCAGTACTTC. Residues: CSVGGEGRSYEQYF.

The CDR3 DNA is TGCGCCAGCAGCCAAGAAAACCGGGACTCAACCTCGACTAATGAAAAACTGTTTTTT. Protein product: CASSQENRDSTSTNEKLFF. V and J are TRBV4-3 and TRBJ1-4; a possible D gene is TRBD1 (5 bases). The CDR3 totals 19 residues. Germline assignment: CDR1 LGHNA and CDR2 YSLEER. V was clipped by 0 bases and J by 2 bases, with 19 bases between them.

The chain carries TRBV5-1 and TRBJ2-7; 7 bases are a match to TRBD1. J lost 3 bases, V lost 4 bases, and 4 bases had no gene match. In germline, CDR1 is SGHRS, CDR2 YFSETQ. This CDR3 comprises 13 residues. Written as DNA, the CDR3 is TGCGCCAGCAGCATTGGGACAGTCTACGAGCAGTACTTC. Amino acids: CASSIGTVYEQYF.

V and J are TRBV6-5 and TRBJ1-1, with a tentative D call TRBD1 (6 bases). V gave up 2 bases and J gave up 3 bases, with 7 bases separating them. The CDR3 sequence is 13 residues long. Germline CDR1 reads MNHEY; CDR2 reads SVGAGI. The chain's CDR3 is CASSYPGDTEAFF. DNA of the CDR3: TGTGCCAGCAGTTACCCAGGGGACACTGAAGCTTTCTTT.

This chain uses TRBV7-3 with TRBJ2-4; 7 nucleotides match TRBD1. CDR1 is SGHTA and CDR2 is FQGTGA in the germline V gene. The J segment lost 12 bases and the V segment lost 5 bases, leaving 10 bases of the junction unmatched. The CDR3 is 13 amino acids. The CDR3 reads CASSQGVWDSQYF. In DNA form, the CDR3 reads TGTGCCAGCAGCCAGGGGGTCTGGGACAGTCAGTACTTC.

This chain links TRBV13 with TRBJ2-3; 10 bases line up with TRBD2. The junction had 9 bases not matched to a gene; V was cut back by 1 base and J by 5 bases. Per germline, CDR1 PRHDT and CDR2 FYEKMQ (reference sequence). The CDR3 length is 17 residues. CDR3 DNA: TGTGCCAGCAGCTTAGTCCTAGCGGGGGCTGGCCGAGATACGCAGTATTTT. This codes for CASSLVLAGAGRDTQYF.

This rearrangement joins TRBV27 to TRBJ2-2; D is uncertain. In germline, CDR1 is MNHEY, CDR2 SMNVEV (reference sequence). The CDR3 contains 17 residues. V lost 5 bases, J lost 6 bases, and 22 bases lay in between. The DNA for the CDR3 is TGTGCCAGCAGTCTCTACTACGGTAGGAAGTACTCCGGGGAGCTGTTTTTT. Amino acid sequence: CASSLYYGRKYSGELFF.

This clone was seen only once. CDR3 sequence reads: CASSQVNSGRGYEQYF. For the CDR3, the DNA is TGTGCCAGCAGCCAAGTTAATAGCGGGAGGGGTTACGAGCAGTACTTC. The rearrangement joins TRBV28 to TRBJ2-7; the match to TRBD2 covers 11 bases. The length of the CDR3 is 16 residues. Trimming at V came to 6 bases and at J to 4 bases, leaving 11 bases not matched to a gene. Germline assignment: CDR1 MDHEN and CDR2 SYDVKM. Using reference TRBV28 and TRBJ2-7 for the parts outside the CDR3, the full variable domain is DVKVTQSSRYLVKRTGEKVFLECVQDMDHENMFWYRQDPGLGLRLIYFSYDVKMKEKGDIPEGYSVSREKKERFSLILESASTNQTSMYLCASSQVNSGRGYEQYFGPGTRLTVT.

This clone was observed a single time. The rearrangement uses TRBV6-5 and TRBJ1-2; maybe TRBD1 (6 bases). The CDR3 is made up of 14 amino acids. Trimming removed 5 bases from V and 7 bases from J, with 17 bases in between. Germline lookup yields CDR1 MNHEY and CDR2 SVGAGI. The DNA of the CDR3 is TGTGCCAGCAGTAGATCTCCGCGACAGGCTGGCTACACCTTC. It specifies CASSRSPRQAGYTF.

The chain links TRBV7-2 to TRBJ2-2; 9 bases are a match to TRBD2. The germline gives CDR1 SGHTA, CDR2 FQGNSA. The CDR3 is 12 residues long. V was clipped by 9 bases and J by 5 bases; unmatched bases: 1. This CDR3 reads CARSGRTGELFF. CDR3 in DNA: TGTGCCAGGAGCGGGAGGACCGGGGAGCTGTTTTTT.

This sequence joins TRBV6-4 and TRBJ2-2; D gene unclear. The CDR3 is made up of 13 amino acids. Looked up from germline, CDR1 is MRHNA and CDR2 is SNTAGT. Trimming pared 3 bases from V and 6 bases from J, leaving 8 bases between. The CDR3 reads CASSERLAGELFF. DNA for the CDR3: TGTGCCAGCAGTGAGCGGTTGGCCGGGGAGCTGTTTTTT.

V gene TRBV28 combines with J gene TRBJ2-2, with TRBD1 matching 9 bases. The germline CDR1 and CDR2 sequences are MDHEN and SYDVKM. This CDR3 is built from 15 residues. J was trimmed by 4 bases and V by 7 bases; bases with no gene match: 7. This CDR3 is CASKGQGQGTGELFF. CDR3 nucleotides: TGTGCCAGCAAAGGACAGGGGCAAGGCACCGGGGAGCTGTTTTTT. Complete variable domain (other parts from reference TRBV28 and TRBJ2-2): DVKVTQSSRYLVKRTGEKVFLECVQDMDHENMFWYRQDPGLGLRLIYFSYDVKMKEKGDIPEGYSVSREKKERFSLILESASTNQTSMYLCASKGQGQGTGELFFGEGSRLTVL.

The rearrangement joins TRBV28 to TRBJ1-6; the D gene is possibly TRBD1 (6 bases). Trimming stripped 10 bases from V and 6 bases from J, with 16 bases between. The CDR3 is 14 residues long. CDR1 is MDHEN and CDR2 is SYDVKM in the germline V gene. The CDR3 spells CATPGRGTNSPLHF. The CDR3 DNA sequence: TGTGCCACCCCGGGCAGGGGTACTAATTCACCCCTCCACTTT.

The rearrangement links TRBV13 to TRBJ2-7, with 14 bases that match TRBD2. This CDR3 region has 15 residues. Germline assignment: CDR1 PRHDT and CDR2 FYEKMQ (reference sequence). Trimming removed 4 bases from V and 4 bases from J; junction bases left unmatched: 3. In nucleotides, the CDR3 is TGTGCCAGCAGCTCCGGACTAGCGGGAGGTTACGAGCAGTACTTC. This codes for CASSSGLAGGYEQYF.

This clone is a singleton in its sample. The chain recombines TRBV5-1 with TRBJ1-1; TRBD1 might be the D (6 bases). V lost 5 bases to trimming and J lost 4 bases, with 18 bases between them. This CDR3 spans 15 amino acids. Germline CDR1 reads SGHRS; CDR2 reads YFSETQ. In DNA form, the CDR3 reads TGCGCCAGCAGGGCCAGACCAGGGGCGGGCACTGAAGCTTTCTTT. Its translation is CASRARPGAGTEAFF.

The CDR3: CSVQGAGDTEAFF. The CDR3 nucleotides are TGCAGCGTCCAGGGGGCAGGAGACACTGAAGCTTTCTTT. The chain links TRBV29-1 to TRBJ1-1; 8 positions match TRBD1. The CDR3 loop spans 13 amino acids. The germline gives CDR1 SQVTM, CDR2 ANQGSEA. V was clipped by 6 bases and J by 3 bases; unmatched bases: 6.

This chain joins TRBV14 and TRBJ2-5; 7 positions agree with TRBD1. Germline lookup yields CDR1 SGHDN and CDR2 FVKESK. Trimming took 4 bases from V and 3 from J; bases not matched to a gene: 8. The CDR3 spans 15 residues. Written as DNA, the CDR3 is TGTGCCAGCAGCCCACGACAGGGTTCCGAAGAGACCCAGTACTTC. It codes for CASSPRQGSEETQYF.

This chain links TRBV5-8 with TRBJ2-2; D uncertain. Between the trimmed V and J ends, which lost 0 bases and 5 bases, there was a span of 11 bases. Germline V gene sequence: CDR1 SGHTS, CDR2 YDEGEE. The CDR3 sequence is 15 residues long. This CDR3 is CASSLAGSNTGELFF. DNA of the CDR3: TGTGCCAGCAGCTTGGCCGGGTCTAATACCGGGGAGCTGTTTTTT.

This chain uses TRBV6-5 with TRBJ2-1, with D hard to call. The germline CDR1 and CDR2 sequences are MNHEY and SVGAGI. V lost 3 bases and J 7 bases, leaving 7 bases between the germline ends. CDR3 length: 12 residues. The CDR3 DNA reads TGTGCCAGCAGTTATCCCGGTAATGAGCAGTTCTTC. Its translation is CASSYPGNEQFF.

This rearrangement joins TRBV6-4 to TRBJ2-2, with D unclear. CDR1 is MRHNA, CDR2 SNTAGT, per germline. The length of the CDR3 is 13 residues. Trimming took 5 bases from V and 5 from J, leaving 9 bases between them. CDR3 DNA sequence: TGTGCCAGCAGTCTTGCGTCGACCGGGGAGCTGTTTTTT. Protein: CASSLASTGELFF.

This chain uses TRBV19 with TRBJ2-7, with 8 bases fitting TRBD1. CDR1 LNHDA and CDR2 SQIVND come from the germline V gene (reference sequence). The CDR3 runs 12 residues. The ends lost 9 bases at V and 4 bases at J; junction bases unmatched: 5. The CDR3 region has the DNA TGTGCCAGCTCGGACAGGGAATACGAGCAGTACTTC. Its translation is CASSDREYEQYF.

The V call is TRBV9, the J call TRBJ2-7; no clear D gene. This CDR3 region has 14 residues. Deletions cut 4 bases from V and 3 bases from J, with 14 bases between. Germline CDR1 and CDR2: SGDLS and YYNGEE. In DNA, the CDR3 is TGTGCCAGCAGCACCAACAGCTTTTTCTACGAGCAGTACTTC. Translation: CASSTNSFFYEQYF.

V gene TRBV11-2 combines with J gene TRBJ1-2; 7 positions match TRBD1. CDR1 is SGHAT, CDR2 FQNNGV, per germline. This CDR3 spans 13 amino acids. Unmatched junction bases numbered 5, after V lost 2 bases and J lost 8 bases. The DNA of the CDR3 is TGTGCCAGCAGCTTAATACAGGGGTGGGGCTACACCTTC. Protein product: CASSLIQGWGYTF.

The V gene is TRBV6-5, the J gene TRBJ1-6; D is unclear. Looked up from germline, CDR1 is MNHEY and CDR2 is SVGAGI. This CDR3 has 15 amino acids. V lost 2 bases and J 7 bases, leaving 12 bases between the germline ends. The CDR3 nucleotides read TGTGCCAGCAGTTACACCAGTAAGACAAATTCACCCCTCCACTTT. Encoded protein: CASSYTSKTNSPLHF.

The rearrangement joins TRBV7-9 to TRBJ2-1, with D possibly matching TRBD2 (5 bases). This CDR3 has 13 residues. V was pared by 8 bases and J by 3 bases, with 11 bases between. CDR1 is SEHNR and CDR2 is FQNEAQ in the germline V gene (reference sequence). This chain's CDR3 is CASYPSGYNEQFF. CDR3 nucleotide sequence: TGTGCCAGCTATCCAAGCGGCTACAATGAGCAGTTCTTC. The whole variable domain, filled in from reference TRBV7-9 and TRBJ2-1, reads DTGVSQNPRHKITKRGQNVTFRCDPISEHNRLYWYRQTLGQGPEFLTYFQNEAQLEKSRLLSDRFSAERPKGSFSTLEIQRTEQGDSAMYLCASYPSGYNEQFFGPGTRLTVL.

CDR3 residues: CASRDRAYGYTF. The CDR3 coding sequence is TGTGCCAGTCGGGACAGGGCCTATGGCTACACCTTC. The chain links TRBV19 to TRBJ1-2; 9 nucleotides line up with TRBD1. There are 12 residues in the CDR3. After removal of 8 bases from V and 4 bases from J, the junction contained 2 bases not matched to a gene. Germline CDR1 LNHDA, CDR2 SQIVND (reference sequence).